This T cell receptor (beta chain) was recovered during a study of T cells after somatic rescue of genetic block. The method was immunoSEQ multiplex PCR; TCRdb's version includes in-frame clones alone and lacks a portion of them. The sample has over 95,000 clones, about 90% seen once. What was sequenced was peripheral blood mononuclear cells (PBMCs). The source of this sequence is a woman between 18 and 29 years old.

The CDR3 bases are TGTGCTAGTGGTTTGGTAGTCGCGGGGGGCACAAATGAGCAGTTCTTC. It specifies CASGLVVAGGTNEQFF. The V gene is TRBV12-5, the J gene TRBJ2-1; 8 bases are shared with TRBD2. The germline V gene encodes CDR1 LGHNT and CDR2 FRNRAP. This CDR3 region has 16 residues. J lost 7 bases, V lost 0 bases, and 8 bases had no gene match.